This entry lists 13 T cell receptor beta chains sequenced from one sample in a study of human T cells and chemical hapten exposure. Time point described: pre-sensitization, week 0. As for treatment: therapeutic diphenylcyclopropenone sensitization with weekly scalp DPC. TCRdb analysed the RACE reads with MiXCR anew, one entry per CDR3 protein. The sample shows more than 250,000 distinct CDR3 sequences, about 9% of them seen only once. The material sequenced was whole blood, taken in connection with sensitization to the hapten diphenylcyclopropenone (DPC). These receptors were collected from a woman in her thirties or forties with alopecia areata. Some clones in this sample may be carry-over from other donors' samples.

The chain couples TRBV7-9 to TRBJ2-7; D is perhaps TRBD2 (6 bases). The V end lost 8 bases, the J end lost 7 bases, and 18 bases lay between the germline ends. The CDR3 totals 13 residues. Per the germline V gene, CDR1 is SEHNR and CDR2 is FQNEAQ (reference sequence). CDR3 DNA: TGTGCCAGCGGGGTCGGGAGTGGAATTGAGCAGTACTTC. It translates to CASGVGSGIEQYF.

This clonotype appeared a few times. The chain combines TRBV7-2 with TRBJ2-1, with a possible D match to TRBD2 (5 bases). This CDR3 has 15 amino acids. Per germline, CDR1 SGHTA and CDR2 FQGNSA. V was clipped by 3 bases and J by 3 bases, with 12 bases between them. The CDR3 DNA reads TGTGCCAGCAGCTTCACTAGTGAACTCTACAATGAGCAGTTCTTC. Protein product: CASSFTSELYNEQFF.

This clonotype was recorded a few times. The V call is TRBV20-1, the J call TRBJ2-1; a possible D gene is TRBD2 (5 bases). V was cut by 4 bases and J by 9 bases, with 16 bases left in between. The CDR3 totals 13 residues. Looked up from germline, CDR1 is DFQATT and CDR2 is SNEGSKA (reference sequence). CDR3 DNA: TGCAGTGCTACCAACCGGGATCGGGGTGAGCAGTTCTTC. Residues: CSATNRDRGEQFF.

The chain couples TRBV29-1 to TRBJ2-1; 8 bases match TRBD2. Germline CDR1 and CDR2: SQVTM and ANQGSEA. Trimming cost V 6 bases and J 2 bases; bases outside gene matches: 6. This CDR3 spans 14 amino acids. CDR3 residues: CSVRGRGAYNEQFF. The DNA for the CDR3 is TGCAGCGTCCGAGGGCGGGGGGCCTACAATGAGCAGTTCTTC.

This chain connects TRBV7-9 to TRBJ2-2; D is unresolved. V dropped 5 bases and J dropped 1 base, with 8 bases sitting between them. CDR1 and CDR2 from the germline V gene are SEHNR and FQNEAQ (reference sequence). This CDR3 spans 14 amino acids. The CDR3 protein is CASSGILNTGELFF. Here the CDR3 DNA reads TGTGCCAGCAGCGGGATATTGAACACCGGGGAGCTGTTTTTT.

This clonotype was found a few times. V gene TRBV12-3 or TRBV12-4 combines with J gene TRBJ2-3, with D perhaps TRBD2 (5 bases). This CDR3 is 15 amino acids long. Trimming took off 3 bases at V and 0 bases at J, with 10 bases between the two ends. In nucleotides, the CDR3 is TGTGCCAGCAGTTTGGACTCCTTTAGCACAGATACGCAGTATTTT. Its protein product is CASSLDSFSTDTQYF.

V gene TRBV28 combines with J gene TRBJ2-7; perhaps TRBD2 as D (5 bases). Germline CDR1 is MDHEN and CDR2 is SYDVKM. V lost 6 bases and J lost 1, with 13 bases in between. This CDR3 is built from 14 residues. In DNA, the CDR3 is TGTGCCAGCAGCCAACAGACGGGATCCTACGAGCAGTACTTC. Amino acid sequence: CASSQQTGSYEQYF.

This clonotype has just a few counts. The rearrangement joins TRBV9 to TRBJ1-6; D is undetermined. The germline V gene encodes CDR1 SGDLS and CDR2 YYNGEE. CDR3 size: 16 residues. Trimming removed 0 bases from V and 8 bases from J, with 15 bases in between. CDR3 in amino acids: CASSVDGRSWDSPLHF. CDR3 sequence (DNA): TGTGCCAGCAGCGTAGATGGACGGAGCTGGGATTCACCCCTCCACTTT.

This clonotype was recorded at least ten times. J is TRBJ2-2 and V is TRBV5-1; TRBD1 is a possible D gene (5 bases). CDR3 size: 15 residues. Germline V gene data show CDR1 as SGHRS and CDR2 as YFSETQ. V lost 4 bases to trimming and J lost 1 base, with 11 bases between them. The DNA for the CDR3 is TGCGCCAGCAGCGTCCTGACAGTGAACACCGGGGAGCTGTTTTTT. This encodes CASSVLTVNTGELFF.

The chain recombines TRBV20-1 with TRBJ2-1; no firm D call. The CDR3 spans 15 residues. Looked up from germline, CDR1 is DFQATT and CDR2 is SNEGSKA (reference sequence). V lost 3 bases and J 0 bases, leaving 12 bases between the germline ends. The CDR3 is CSASLLYSSYNEQFF. The CDR3 bases are TGCAGTGCTAGCCTACTTTACAGCTCCTACAATGAGCAGTTCTTC.

J is TRBJ1-1 and V is TRBV5-1; TRBD1 might be the D (5 bases). CDR3 length: 14 amino acids. V lost 2 bases and J 4 bases, leaving 12 bases between the germline ends. Germline loops: CDR1 SGHRS, CDR2 YFSETQ. The CDR3 DNA reads as TGCGCCAGCAGCTTAAGGTTGGGGGGCACTGAAGCTTTCTTT. As protein: CASSLRLGGTEAFF. The complete variable domain, with remaining parts taken from reference TRBV5-1 and TRBJ1-1, reads KAGVTQTPRYLIKTRGQQVTLSCSPISGHRSVSWYQQTPGQGLQFLFEYFSETQRNKGNFPGRFSGRQFSNSRSEMNVSTLELGDSALYLCASSLRLGGTEAFFGQGTRLTVV.

This clonotype was seen more than once but under ten times. V and J are TRBV29-1 and TRBJ2-1; D unresolved. Germline values: CDR1 SQVTM, CDR2 ANQGSEA. This CDR3 comprises 11 residues. Trimming stripped 8 bases from V and 8 bases from J, with 13 bases between. For the CDR3, the DNA is TGCAGCTACATTATCGCTTATGAGCAGTTCTTC. This translates into CSYIIAYEQFF.

This clonotype appeared a single time. The chain joins TRBV28 to TRBJ2-1, with D hard to call. The CDR3 totals 15 residues. Germline CDR1 MDHEN, CDR2 SYDVKM. Trimming pared 2 bases from V and 2 bases from J, leaving 10 bases between. CDR3 residues: CASSLTKLTYNEQFF. Here the CDR3 DNA reads TGTGCCAGCAGTTTAACCAAGCTTACCTACAATGAGCAGTTCTTC.